A single sample is the source of the 28 T cell receptor beta chains below, sequenced in a study of blood T cell repertoires in COVID-19. Assay: immunoSEQ multiplex PCR; the TCRdb copy retains only in-frame clones and omits some. The sample carries over 200,000 clones, over 80% recorded once. Sequencing was performed on peripheral blood. Receptors originate from a man aged 35-49 years with acute or convalescent COVID-19.

J is TRBJ2-1 and V is TRBV9; 10 nucleotides line up with TRBD2. The germline CDR1 and CDR2 sequences are SGDLS and YYNGEE. This CDR3 has 15 residues. V lost 4 bases to trimming and J lost 7 bases; unmatched junction nucleotides: 8. The CDR3 DNA sequence: TGTGCCAGCAGCCCCCTCCTAGCGGGAGCAAATGAGCAGTTCTTC. It specifies CASSPLLAGANEQFF.

The gene calls are TRBV28 and TRBJ2-1; a weak D match, TRBD2 (5 bases). V was pared by 7 bases and J by 7 bases, with 20 bases between. The CDR3 is 15 amino acids. Germline assignment: CDR1 MDHEN and CDR2 SYDVKM. The chain's CDR3 is CASTIRLGRGNEQFF. As DNA, the CDR3 is TGTGCCAGCACCATCCGACTTGGGAGAGGGAATGAGCAGTTCTTC. Full variable domain (rest looked up from reference TRBV28 and TRBJ2-1): DVKVTQSSRYLVKRTGEKVFLECVQDMDHENMFWYRQDPGLGLRLIYFSYDVKMKEKGDIPEGYSVSREKKERFSLILESASTNQTSMYLCASTIRLGRGNEQFFGPGTRLTVL.

The chain carries TRBV7-9 and TRBJ1-4, with TRBD1 matching 10 bases. Per the germline V gene, CDR1 is SEHNR and CDR2 is FQNEAQ (reference sequence). Losses at the gene ends were 6 bases for V and 7 bases for J; bases not matched to a gene: 20. There are 19 residues in the CDR3. CDR3 DNA: TGTGCCAGCAGACCAAGTTGGGACAGGGGAATGAAAGGAAGTGAAAAACTGTTTTTT. Translated, it gives CASRPSWDRGMKGSEKLFF.

This clone was seen just once. The chain carries TRBV5-5 and TRBJ2-7, with D possibly being TRBD1 (5 bases). CDR3 length: 13 residues. Between the trimmed V and J ends, which lost 2 bases and 3 bases, there was a span of 9 bases. Germline V gene sequence: CDR1 SGHKS, CDR2 YYEKEE (reference sequence). CDR3 nucleotides: TGTGCCAGCAGCTTTACAGGTCTCTACGAGCAGTACTTC. Protein product: CASSFTGLYEQYF.

V gene TRBV6-5 combines with J gene TRBJ2-2; weak D call: TRBD2 (5 bases). Looked up from germline, CDR1 is MNHEY and CDR2 is SVGAGI. V shed 6 bases and J shed 6 bases, with 8 bases lying between them. The CDR3 runs to 12 residues. The CDR3 bases are TGTGCCAGCAGGACGGAGGCCGGGGAGCTGTTTTTT. The encoded protein is CASRTEAGELFF.

This chain connects TRBV5-1 to TRBJ2-7; 8 bases align to TRBD2. V lost 6 bases and J lost 2; bases outside the gene matches: 7. CDR3 length equals 14 residues. Germline loops: CDR1 SGHRS, CDR2 YFSETQ. The CDR3: CASTLREGPYEQYF. The CDR3 DNA sequence: TGCGCCAGCACTCTCCGGGAGGGCCCCTACGAGCAGTACTTC. Filled out from reference TRBV5-1 and TRBJ2-7, the complete variable domain reads KAGVTQTPRYLIKTRGQQVTLSCSPISGHRSVSWYQQTPGQGLQFLFEYFSETQRNKGNFPGRFSGRQFSNSRSEMNVSTLELGDSALYLCASTLREGPYEQYFGPGTRLTVT.

This clone was observed a single time. The V call is TRBV6-5, the J call TRBJ2-7; a weak D match, TRBD1 (6 bases). CDR1 is MNHEY, CDR2 SVGAGI, per germline. The CDR3 sequence is 15 residues long. CDR3 loop: CAYRRAGRGSYEQYF. DNA of the CDR3: TGTGCATACAGACGAGCTGGCAGGGGATCATACGAGCAGTACTTC.

The chain carries TRBV3-1 (or the pseudogene TRBV3-2) and TRBJ1-2; TRBD1 is a possible D gene (5 bases). The germline V gene has CDR1 LGHDT and CDR2 YNNKEL (reference sequence). This CDR3 spans 11 amino acids. The V end was cut by 1 base, the J end by 8 bases, with 5 bases between. CDR3 nucleotides: TGTGCCAGCAGCCAAGGGGGCGGCTACACCTTC. Protein sequence: CASSQGGGYTF.

The rearrangement uses TRBV3-1 (or the pseudogene TRBV3-2) and TRBJ1-5; D is possibly TRBD1 (5 bases). Germline V gene lookup returns CDR1 LGHDT and CDR2 YNNKEL (reference sequence). This CDR3 contains 15 residues. V dropped 4 bases and J dropped 0 bases, with 10 bases sitting between them. In nucleotides, the CDR3 is TGTGCCAGCAGCCCGTCTGGGGCTAGCAATCAGCCCCAGCATTTT. This gives the protein CASSPSGASNQPQHF.

This sequence joins TRBV19 and TRBJ2-2; tentative D call: TRBD1 (6 bases). V was shortened by 5 bases and J by 3 bases, with 16 bases between the two germline ends. CDR1 and CDR2 (germline): LNHDA, SQIVND (reference sequence). CDR3 length equals 16 residues. The CDR3 coding sequence is TGTGCCAGTAGTGCTTCAGGGGCCCCGGACACCGGGGAGCTGTTTTTT. Amino acids: CASSASGAPDTGELFF.

This sequence joins TRBV5-1 and TRBJ2-3; 11 positions agree with TRBD2. The CDR3 totals 14 residues. Germline values: CDR1 SGHRS, CDR2 YFSETQ. V was pared by 5 bases and J by 5 bases, with 4 bases of the junction left unmatched. The CDR3 loop reads CASRTGTSGDTQYF. The CDR3, as DNA: TGCGCCAGCAGAACAGGGACTAGCGGAGATACGCAGTATTTT.

The chain is built from TRBV27 and TRBJ1-5, with D hard to call. CDR1 is MNHEY, CDR2 SMNVEV, per germline (reference sequence). Trimming removed 8 bases at V and 7 bases at J, with 12 bases between. This CDR3 is built from 12 residues. CDR3 coding DNA: TGTGCCAGCCGAGAAGGACTGCAGCCCCAGCATTTT. Translation gives CASREGLQPQHF.

This chain links TRBV7-3 with TRBJ2-5, with 9 positions matching TRBD2. Germline V gene data show CDR1 as SGHTA and CDR2 as FQGTGA. After removal of 5 bases from V and 2 bases from J, the junction contained 3 bases not matched to a gene. There are 14 residues in the CDR3. The CDR3 nucleotides read TGTGCCAGCAGCCAGGGACTAGCACAAGAGACCCAGTACTTC. Its protein product is CASSQGLAQETQYF. Looking up the rest from reference TRBV7-3 and TRBJ2-5 gives the full variable domain: GAGVSQTPSNKVTEKGKYVELRCDPISGHTALYWYRQSLGQGPEFLIYFQGTGAADDSGLPNDRFFAVRPEGSVSTLKIQRTERGDSAVYLCASSQGLAQETQYFGPGTRLLVL.

In DNA form, the CDR3 reads TGCGCCAGCAGCAAAGGGGGCGCGGGCCTTTCTAATGAAAAACTGTTTTTT. This encodes CASSKGGAGLSNEKLFF. The chain is built from TRBV5-1 and TRBJ1-4, with TRBD1 matching 7 bases. The germline CDR1 and CDR2 sequences are SGHRS and YFSETQ. This CDR3 has 17 residues. Trimming at V came to 4 bases and at J to 3 bases, leaving 12 bases not matched to a gene.

The chain couples TRBV5-1 to TRBJ1-1; D not resolved. This CDR3 has 14 amino acids. The germline V gene has CDR1 SGHRS and CDR2 YFSETQ. The V end was cut by 4 bases, the J end by 1 base, with 11 bases between. The CDR3 reads CASSPGVTNTEAFF. In DNA form, the CDR3 reads TGCGCCAGCAGCCCGGGAGTTACGAACACTGAAGCTTTCTTT.

This chain connects TRBV19 to TRBJ1-1; D may be TRBD1 (6 bases). This CDR3 comprises 14 residues. V lost 4 bases to trimming and J lost 5 bases, with 14 bases between them. Germline V gene sequence: CDR1 LNHDA, CDR2 SQIVND (reference sequence). The chain's CDR3 is CASSSGGQGTEAFF. The CDR3 coding sequence is TGTGCCAGTAGTAGCGGGGGGCAAGGAACTGAAGCTTTCTTT.

V usage is TRBV3-1 (or the pseudogene TRBV3-2) and J usage is TRBJ2-1, with 12 positions matching TRBD2. Germline assignment: CDR1 LGHDT and CDR2 YNNKEL (reference sequence). The CDR3 extends over 15 amino acids. Trimming at V came to 4 bases and at J to 7 bases, leaving 5 bases not matched to a gene. Here the CDR3 DNA reads TGTGCCAGCAGCCGCAAACTAGCGGGAGGAAATGAGCAGTTCTTC. Encoded protein: CASSRKLAGGNEQFF.

This chain joins TRBV3-1 (or the pseudogene TRBV3-2) and TRBJ1-1; no clear D. V shed 6 bases and J shed 5 bases, with 22 bases lying between them. The CDR3 length is 16 residues. Germline V lookup: CDR1 LGHDT, CDR2 YNNKEL (reference sequence). For the CDR3, the DNA is TGTGCCAGCAGTCAACGAACGGCCGGGAGTTGGACTGAAGCTTTCTTT. Amino acids: CASSQRTAGSWTEAFF.

J is TRBJ2-7 and V is TRBV10-1; 8 nucleotides agree with TRBD1. V was pared by 3 bases and J by 3 bases, with 4 bases of the junction left unmatched. There are 14 residues in the CDR3. Germline V gives CDR1 WNHNN, CDR2 SYGVQD (reference sequence). In nucleotides, the CDR3 is TGCGCCAGCAGTGATCTGGACAGGGTCTACGAGCAGTACTTC. It translates to CASSDLDRVYEQYF.

The chain has TRBV27 and TRBJ1-2; D is possibly TRBD1 (5 bases). Germline-derived CDR1 and CDR2 are MNHEY and SMNVEV (reference sequence). V was clipped by 3 bases and J by 7 bases, with 15 bases between them. The CDR3 is made up of 14 amino acids. The CDR3 region has the DNA TGTGCCAGCAGTTTCGGTCTGATCGGGGGTGGCTACACCTTC. Residues: CASSFGLIGGGYTF.

The chain is built from TRBV10-3 and TRBJ2-7, with 9 positions matching TRBD2. From germline, CDR1 is ENHRY and CDR2 SYGVKD. The CDR3 loop spans 15 amino acids. V gave up 3 bases and J gave up 5 bases; unmatched junction bases: 8. CDR3 in amino acids: CAISEIAGVSHEQYF. CDR3 nucleotides: TGTGCCATCAGTGAAATAGCGGGAGTAAGCCACGAGCAGTACTTC.

The rearrangement links TRBV11-3 to TRBJ2-2; 8 bases align to TRBD1. The CDR3 contains 14 residues. The germline V gene encodes CDR1 SGHNT and CDR2 YENEEA. J was trimmed by 3 bases and V by 5 bases; bases with no gene match: 2. The CDR3 region is CASSPTGDTGELFF. The CDR3 bases are TGTGCCAGCAGCCCGACAGGGGACACCGGGGAGCTGTTTTTT. The whole variable domain, remainder taken from reference TRBV11-3 and TRBJ2-2, is EAGVVQSPRYKIIEKKQPVAFWCNPISGHNTLYWYLQNLGQGPELLIRYENEEAVDDSQLPKDRFSAERLKGVDSTLKIQPAELGDSAVYLCASSPTGDTGELFFGEGSRLTVL.

This clone was detected once. The chain couples TRBV11-2 to TRBJ1-5, with 9 bases aligning to TRBD1. J gave up 2 bases and V 4 bases, and 3 bases lay outside the gene matches. The CDR3 consists of 15 residues. From germline, CDR1 is SGHAT and CDR2 FQNNGV. CDR3 sequence: CASSSRTGGNQPQHF. In nucleotides, the CDR3 is TGTGCCAGCAGCTCTCGGACAGGGGGCAATCAGCCCCAGCATTTT.

This clone was counted once. The gene calls are TRBV30 and TRBJ1-1, with D unresolved. Per germline, CDR1 GTSNPN and CDR2 SVGIG (reference sequence). This CDR3 comprises 12 residues. The V end lost 1 base, the J end lost 8 bases, and 11 bases lay between the germline ends. CDR3: CAWSERTGEAFF. The CDR3 DNA follows: TGTGCCTGGAGTGAGCGGACCGGGGAAGCTTTCTTT.

This chain joins TRBV19 and TRBJ1-3; D is ambiguous. V was pared by 7 bases and J by 4 bases, with 11 bases between. This CDR3 is built from 13 residues. CDR1 and CDR2 from the germline V gene are LNHDA and SQIVND (reference sequence). CDR3 DNA: TGTGCCAGTACCCCTTCTCCGGGAAACACCATATATTTT. Translating it yields CASTPSPGNTIYF.

The V gene is TRBV4-1, the J gene TRBJ1-1; D is undetermined. The CDR3 is 13 amino acids. CDR1 and CDR2 from the germline V gene are MGHRA and YSYEKL. Trimming pared 2 bases from V and 4 bases from J, leaving 8 bases between. The CDR3 loop reads CASSQREGTEAFF. CDR3 bases: TGCGCCAGCAGCCAACGGGAGGGCACTGAAGCTTTCTTT.

The chain combines TRBV7-2 with TRBJ2-7, with 8 bases lining up with TRBD2. Germline trimming cut 4 bases from V and 6 bases from J; bases unmatched to any gene: 5. The CDR3 consists of 13 residues. Per the germline V gene, CDR1 is SGHTA and CDR2 is FQGNSA. CDR3 sequence: CASSSIGRGEQYF. The CDR3 nucleotides read TGTGCCAGCAGCTCCATCGGGAGGGGCGAGCAGTACTTC.

V gene TRBV2 combines with J gene TRBJ1-1; 8 bases are shared with TRBD1. V lost 8 bases and J lost 4; bases outside the gene matches: 6. Germline V gives CDR1 SNHLY, CDR2 FYNNEI. The length of the CDR3 is 13 residues. CDR3 sequence reads: CASRQGFVTEAFF. CDR3 nucleotide sequence: TGTGCCAGCCGACAGGGGTTTGTCACTGAAGCTTTCTTT.